A selection of T cell receptor beta chains follows, all from one sample in a study of blood T cell repertoires in COVID-19. Sequenced by immunoSEQ multiplex PCR; TCRdb stores in-frame clones only, minus some. The table lists approximately 300,000 clones, around 92% of them singletons. Input material: peripheral blood. These receptors came from a man aged 18 to 29 who had recovered from COVID-19. CDR3s include the opening cysteine and the closing phenylalanine or tryptophan. D genes are given only for firm matches. Clone size is shown for a subset of rows, as once, few, many or a class of expanded clone.

NA | TRBJ2-1 | NA | 12 | TRBV5-1 | CASSLGGEMQFF | TGCGCCAGCAGCTTGGGCGGGGAGATGCAGTTCTTC
TRBD1 | TRBJ1-1 | NA | 13 | TRBV19 | CASSQGQGNVAFF | TGTGCCAGTAGTCAGGGACAGGGGAACGTAGCTTTCTTT
TRBD1 | TRBJ2-5 | NA | 17 | TRBV7-9 | CASSFSRQGFGQETQYF | TGTGCCAGCAGCTTCTCTAGACAGGGGTTCGGGCAAGAGACCCAGTACTTC
NA | TRBJ1-2 | NA | 13 | TRBV4-3 | CASSQDRRYGYTF | TGCGCCAGCAGCCAAGATAGGAGGTATGGCTACACCTTC
NA | TRBJ2-7 | NA | 14 | TRBV5-5 | CASSVDTPPYEQYF | TGTGCCAGCAGTGTGGACACCCCGCCCTACGAGCAGTACTTC
NA | TRBJ2-7 | NA | 14 | TRBV9 | CASSVGGGTYEQYF | TGTGCCAGCAGCGTAGGGGGCGGAACCTACGAGCAGTACTTC
TRBD1 | TRBJ1-1 | NA | 12 | TRBV30 | CASGQGGTEAFF | TGTGCCAGCGGACAGGGGGGAACTGAAGCTTTCTTT
NA | TRBJ2-5 | NA | 16 | TRBV5-1 | CASSLALGGRGETQYF | TGCGCCAGCAGCTTGGCCCTCGGGGGGCGAGGGGAGACCCAGTACTTC
NA | TRBJ1-3 | NA | 11 | TRBV11-2 | CASSLQDTIYF | TGTGCCAGCAGCTTACAGGACACCATATATTTT
NA | TRBJ1-1 | once | 14 | TRBV6-2/TRBV6-3 | CASSYTFWSTEAFF | TGTGCCAGCAGTTACACCTTTTGGAGCACTGAAGCTTTCTTT
NA | TRBJ2-5 | NA | 16 | TRBV15 | CATSRPAGPAGETQYF | TGTGCCACCAGCAGACCCGCGGGACCGGCCGGAGAGACCCAGTACTTC
TRBD1 | TRBJ2-1 | NA | 15 | TRBV6-1 | CASSDGTDLYNEQFF | TGTGCCAGCAGTGACGGGACAGATCTATACAATGAGCAGTTCTTC
NA | TRBJ2-1 | NA | 16 | TRBV19 | CASSIDGWGLANEQFF | TGTGCCAGTAGTATAGATGGGTGGGGGCTGGCTAATGAGCAGTTCTTC
NA | TRBJ2-3 | NA | 18 | TRBV5-1 | CASSLLVGSGGSTDTQYF | TGCGCCAGCAGCTTGTTGGTGGGTAGCGGAGGGAGCACAGATACGCAGTATTTT
NA | TRBJ2-2 | NA | 16 | TRBV9 | CASRYRGQKNTGELFF | TGTGCCAGCAGGTATCGGGGACAAAAGAACACCGGGGAGCTGTTTTTT
NA | TRBJ2-3 | NA | 12 | TRBV12-3/TRBV12-4 | CASSPRGDTQYF | TGTGCCAGCAGCCCGCGGGGCGATACGCAGTATTTT
NA | TRBJ1-5 | NA | 16 | TRBV19 | CASSIRRGSSNQPQHF | TGTGCCAGTAGTATTCGCCGGGGGTCTAGCAATCAGCCCCAGCATTTT
NA | TRBJ1-2 | NA | 13 | TRBV9 | CASTGVVDYGYTF | TGTGCCAGCACAGGGGTCGTCGACTATGGCTACACCTTC
NA | TRBJ1-5 | few | 13 | TRBV6-6 | CASSMTGEQPQHF | TGTGCCAGCAGTATGACAGGAGAACAGCCCCAGCATTTT
TRBD1 | TRBJ1-4 | NA | 16 | TRBV5-5 | CASSLDQGGYNEKLFF | TGTGCCAGCAGCTTGGATCAGGGGGGTTATAATGAAAAACTGTTTTTT
TRBD2 | TRBJ2-3 | NA | 14 | TRBV24-1 | CATSAGERTDTQYF | TGTGCCACCAGCGCGGGGGAACGCACAGATACGCAGTATTTT
NA | TRBJ1-2 | NA | 13 | TRBV18 | CASSPPGDYGYTF | TGTGCCAGCTCACCACCAGGGGACTATGGCTACACCTTC
NA | TRBJ1-5 | NA | 14 | TRBV6-2/TRBV6-3 | CASSDSYFNQPQHF | TGTGCCAGCAGCGACAGCTACTTCAATCAGCCCCAGCATTTT
NA | TRBJ1-1 | once | 12 | TRBV29-1 | CSVNHMNTEAFF | TGCAGCGTTAATCACATGAACACTGAAGCTTTCTTT
NA | TRBJ1-1 | NA | 15 | TRBV6-2/TRBV6-3 | CASSYLRDYRTEAFF | TGTGCCAGCAGTTACCTCAGGGACTACCGCACTGAAGCTTTCTTT